The source of this TCR beta chain is a study of PD-L1 blockade in urothelial cancer. Overall study: Blood analyses occurred 3 weeks (second dose) and 6 weeks post treatment start. A median of 141,255 T cells was found in the blood samples.

Losses at the gene ends were 8 bases for V and 8 bases for J; bases not matched to a gene: 5. Per the germline V gene, CDR1 is MNHNY and CDR2 is SVGAGI (reference sequence). CDR3 size: 11 residues. This sample's time point: pretreatment peripheral blood. Patients each gave 1 to 8 samples, pretreatment and on-treatment. TCR analog templates of synthetic origin were spiked into each PCR. Assay used: immunoSEQ multiplex PCR; TCRdb lists only in-frame clones, some missing. The table records around 130,000 clones, less than 85% of them present only once. The sample here was PBMCs, taken around atezolizumab (anti-PD-L1) treatment. This rearrangement joins TRBV6-6 to TRBJ2-7, with 8 bases that match TRBD1. The origin of this receptor is a man in his fifties with urothelial cancer. CDR3 bases: TGTGCCAGCTCTACAGGGGGTCAGCAGTACTTC. Translating gives CASSTGGQQYF.